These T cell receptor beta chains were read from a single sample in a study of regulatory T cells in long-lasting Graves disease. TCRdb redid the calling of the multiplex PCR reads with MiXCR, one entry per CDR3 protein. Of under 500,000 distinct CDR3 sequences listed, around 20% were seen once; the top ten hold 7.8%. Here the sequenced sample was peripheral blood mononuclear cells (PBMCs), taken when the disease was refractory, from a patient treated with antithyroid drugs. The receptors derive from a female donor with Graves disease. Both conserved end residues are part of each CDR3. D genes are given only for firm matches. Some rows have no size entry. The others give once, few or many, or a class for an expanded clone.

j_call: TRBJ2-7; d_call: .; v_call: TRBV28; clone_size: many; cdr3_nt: TGTGCCAGCAGTTTCCGTCGGCCAACTGGCGAGCAGTACTTC; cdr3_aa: CASSFRRPTGEQYF
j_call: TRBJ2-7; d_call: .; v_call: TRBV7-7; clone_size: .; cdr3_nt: TGTGCTAGCAGCCAAGGAGGGACGAACGAGCAGTACTTC; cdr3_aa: CASSQGGTNEQYF
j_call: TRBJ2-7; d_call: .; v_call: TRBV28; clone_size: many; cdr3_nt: TGTGCCAGCAGTTTCCGGTTGGGCAGGGTTACCGAGCAGTACTTC; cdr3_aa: CASSFRLGRVTEQYF
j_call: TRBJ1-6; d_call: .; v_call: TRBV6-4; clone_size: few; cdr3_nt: TGTGCCAGCGGTACCGGGACAAATAATTCACCCCTCCACTTT; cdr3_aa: CASGTGTNNSPLHF
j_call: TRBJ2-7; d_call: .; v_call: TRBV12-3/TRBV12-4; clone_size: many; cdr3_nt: TGTGCCAGCAGGCCCCCTTTGGGCTACGAGCAGTACTTC; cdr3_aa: CASRPPLGYEQYF
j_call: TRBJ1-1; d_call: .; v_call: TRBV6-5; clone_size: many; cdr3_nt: TGTGCCAGCAGTTATCAGGAGGACATGAACACTGAAGCTTTCTTT; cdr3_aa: CASSYQEDMNTEAFF
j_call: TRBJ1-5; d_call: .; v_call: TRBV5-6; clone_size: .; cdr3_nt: TGTGCCAGCAGCTTCGGGGACGACGACAATCAGCCCCAGCATTTT; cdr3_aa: CASSFGDDDNQPQHF
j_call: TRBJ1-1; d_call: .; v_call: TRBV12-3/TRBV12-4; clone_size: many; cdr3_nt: TGTGCCAGCAGCCCCCACCAGGGTCTGAACACTGAAGCTTTCTTT; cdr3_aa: CASSPHQGLNTEAFF
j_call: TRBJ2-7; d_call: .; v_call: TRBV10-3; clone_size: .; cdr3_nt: TGTGCCACCCTCCTCGGGTCCCTGGGCGAGCAGTACTTC; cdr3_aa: CATLLGSLGEQYF
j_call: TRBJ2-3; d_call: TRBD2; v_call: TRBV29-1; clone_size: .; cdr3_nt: TGCAGCGTTCGGACTAGCGGGAGCACAGATACGCAGTATTTT; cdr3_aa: CSVRTSGSTDTQYF
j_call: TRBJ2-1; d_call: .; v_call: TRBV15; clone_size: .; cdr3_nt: TGTGCCACCATGGCCTCCGTGGGGCGCAGTTGGAATGAGCAGTTCTTC; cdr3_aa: CATMASVGRSWNEQFF
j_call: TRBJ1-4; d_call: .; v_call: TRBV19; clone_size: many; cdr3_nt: TGTGCCAGTAGTGCCTTGGCCAGGCGCGAAAAACTGTTTTTT; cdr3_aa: CASSALARREKLFF
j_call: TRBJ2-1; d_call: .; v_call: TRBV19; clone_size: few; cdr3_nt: TGTGCCAGTAGTATAAGGGGGCCTACTAGCGCGAGCTCCTACAATGAGCAGTTCTTC; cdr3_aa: CASSIRGPTSASSYNEQFF
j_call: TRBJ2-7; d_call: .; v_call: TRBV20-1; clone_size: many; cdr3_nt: TGCAGTGCTAGAGTGGCCCAGCCGGGATACGAGCAGTACTTC; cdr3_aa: CSARVAQPGYEQYF
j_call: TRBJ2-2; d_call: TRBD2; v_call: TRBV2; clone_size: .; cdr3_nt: TGTGCCAGCAGCACCAGTCGACTAGCGATGAGTGGCACCGGGGAGCTGTTTTTT; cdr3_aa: CASSTSRLAMSGTGELFF
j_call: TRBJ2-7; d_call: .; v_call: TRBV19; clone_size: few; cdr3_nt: TGTGCCAGTAGTATCGGGTTCTCCTACGAGCAGTACTTC; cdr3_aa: CASSIGFSYEQYF
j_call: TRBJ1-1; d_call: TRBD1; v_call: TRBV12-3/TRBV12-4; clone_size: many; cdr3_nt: TGTGCCAGCAGCGACAGGGATCGGGGCACTGAAGCTTTCTTT; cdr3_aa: CASSDRDRGTEAFF
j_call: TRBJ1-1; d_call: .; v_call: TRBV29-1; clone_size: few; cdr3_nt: TGCAGCGCTTCACCCGGGCGGAGTCGCTCGGGGACTGAAGCTTTCTTT; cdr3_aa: CSASPGRSRSGTEAFF
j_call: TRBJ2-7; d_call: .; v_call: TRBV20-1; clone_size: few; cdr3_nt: TGCAGTGCTAGATGGGACGGATCGTACGAGCAGTACTTC; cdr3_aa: CSARWDGSYEQYF
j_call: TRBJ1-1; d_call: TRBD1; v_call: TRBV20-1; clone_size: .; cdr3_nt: TGCAGTGCTCGACAGGGATTAGGCACTGAAGCTTTCTTT; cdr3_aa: CSARQGLGTEAFF
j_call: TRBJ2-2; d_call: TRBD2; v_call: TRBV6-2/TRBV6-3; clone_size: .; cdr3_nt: TGTGCCAGCAGTAGCGGGAGTGGATCCGGGGAGCTGTTTTTT; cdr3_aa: CASSSGSGSGELFF
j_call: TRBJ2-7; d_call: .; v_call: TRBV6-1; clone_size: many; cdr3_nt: TGTGCCAGCAGGGACAAGGCCTACGAGCAGTACTTC; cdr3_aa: CASRDKAYEQYF
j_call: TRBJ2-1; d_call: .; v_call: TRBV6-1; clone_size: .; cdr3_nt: TGTGCCAGCAGGCACTGGAACAATGAGCAGTTCTTC; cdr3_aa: CASRHWNNEQFF
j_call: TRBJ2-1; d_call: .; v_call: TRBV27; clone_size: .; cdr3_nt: TGTGCCAGCAAGGTGGAAGGGGCCTCCAATGAGCAGTTCTTC; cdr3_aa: CASKVEGASNEQFF
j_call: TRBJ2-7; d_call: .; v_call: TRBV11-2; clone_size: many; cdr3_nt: TGTGCCAGCAGCATACACAGGGATTTCTACGAGCAGTACTTC; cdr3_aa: CASSIHRDFYEQYF
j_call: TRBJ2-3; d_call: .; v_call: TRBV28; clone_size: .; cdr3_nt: TGTGCCAGCAGTTTAAAGGGGGGGTTTCCTAGCACAGATACGCAGTATTTT; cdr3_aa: CASSLKGGFPSTDTQYF
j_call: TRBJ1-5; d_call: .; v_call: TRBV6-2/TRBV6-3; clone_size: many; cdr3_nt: TGTGCCAGCAGTTCCTCCGGGCCCGAGGGGCCCCAGCATTTT; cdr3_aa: CASSSSGPEGPQHF
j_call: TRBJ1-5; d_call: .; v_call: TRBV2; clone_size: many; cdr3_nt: TGTGCCAGCAGTGAAAGGGGGAGGAGTCAGCCCCAGCATTTT; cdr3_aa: CASSERGRSQPQHF
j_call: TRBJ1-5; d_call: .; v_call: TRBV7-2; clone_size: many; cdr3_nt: TGTGCCAGCAGCTTAGGGACAAGCTATAGCAATCAGCCCCAGCATTTT; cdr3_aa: CASSLGTSYSNQPQHF
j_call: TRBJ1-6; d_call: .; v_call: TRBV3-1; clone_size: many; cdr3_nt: TGTGCCAGCAGCCTTGTGTGGAGGGATTCACCCCTCCACTTT; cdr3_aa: CASSLVWRDSPLHF
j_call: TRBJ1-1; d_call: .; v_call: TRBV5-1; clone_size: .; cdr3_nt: TGCGCCAGCAGCAGAGGAAGAGAAATGAACACTGAAGCTTTCTTT; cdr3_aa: CASSRGREMNTEAFF
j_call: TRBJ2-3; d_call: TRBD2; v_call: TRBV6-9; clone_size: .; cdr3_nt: TGTGCCAGCAGTTCGAGGACTAGCGGGAACACAGATACGCAGTATTTT; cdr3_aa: CASSSRTSGNTDTQYF
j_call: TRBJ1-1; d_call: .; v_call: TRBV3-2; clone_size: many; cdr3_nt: TGTGCCAGCAGCCAAGAAGGCGGGATCGGGAACACTGAAGCTTTCTTT; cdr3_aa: CASSQEGGIGNTEAFF
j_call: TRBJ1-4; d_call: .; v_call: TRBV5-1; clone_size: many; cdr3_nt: TGCGCCAGCAGCCCAGGGGATAGGGGACGGGTCGAAAAACTGTTTTTT; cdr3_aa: CASSPGDRGRVEKLFF
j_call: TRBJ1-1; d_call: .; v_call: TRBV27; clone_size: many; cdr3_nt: TGTGCCAGCAGTTTATCAGGGAATCGGTACACTGAAGCTTTCTTT; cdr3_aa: CASSLSGNRYTEAFF
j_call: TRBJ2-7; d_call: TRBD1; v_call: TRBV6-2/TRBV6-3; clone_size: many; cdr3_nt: TGTGCCAGCAGTTCGTGGGACAGGTCCTACGAGCAGTACTTC; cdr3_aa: CASSSWDRSYEQYF
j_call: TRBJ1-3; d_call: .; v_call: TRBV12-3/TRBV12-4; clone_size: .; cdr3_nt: TGTGCCAGCAGTTTTTGGGGTTGGGATGGAAACACCATATGTTTT; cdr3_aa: CASSFWGWDGNTICF
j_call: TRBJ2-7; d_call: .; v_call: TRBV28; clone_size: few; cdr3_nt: TGTGCCAGCAGTTTCCAGGACGCGGGCTACGAGCAGTACTTC; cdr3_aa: CASSFQDAGYEQYF
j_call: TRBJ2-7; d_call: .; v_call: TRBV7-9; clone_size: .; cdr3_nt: TGTGCCAGCAGCTTAGGTCTGGGCGGAGCTATGGCCGAGCAGTACTTC; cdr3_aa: CASSLGLGGAMAEQYF
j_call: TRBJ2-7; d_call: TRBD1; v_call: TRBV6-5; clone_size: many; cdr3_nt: TGTGCCAGCAGTTACCGGGACAGGAGCTCCTACGAGCAGTACTTC; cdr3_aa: CASSYRDRSSYEQYF
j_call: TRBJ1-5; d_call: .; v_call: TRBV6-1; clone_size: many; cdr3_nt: TGTGCCAGCAGTGATGCTCGCCCAGGACAGCTGAATAGCAATCAGCCCCAGCATTTT; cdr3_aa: CASSDARPGQLNSNQPQHF
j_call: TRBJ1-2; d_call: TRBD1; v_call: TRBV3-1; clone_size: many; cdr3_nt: TGTGCCAGCGGTAGCACGGACAGGTTTGTCTATGGCTACACCTTC; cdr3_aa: CASGSTDRFVYGYTF
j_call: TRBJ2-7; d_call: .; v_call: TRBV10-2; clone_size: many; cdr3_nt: TGCGCCAGCCCGCGAAGGGAAAAGTCCTACGAGCAGTACTTC; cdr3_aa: CASPRREKSYEQYF